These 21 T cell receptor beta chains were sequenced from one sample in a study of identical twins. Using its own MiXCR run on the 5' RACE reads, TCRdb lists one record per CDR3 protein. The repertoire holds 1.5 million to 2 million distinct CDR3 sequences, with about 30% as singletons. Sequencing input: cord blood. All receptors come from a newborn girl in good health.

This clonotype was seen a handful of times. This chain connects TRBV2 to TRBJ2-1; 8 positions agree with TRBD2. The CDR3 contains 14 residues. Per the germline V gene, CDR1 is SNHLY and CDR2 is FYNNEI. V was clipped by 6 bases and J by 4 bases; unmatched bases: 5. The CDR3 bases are TGTGCCAGCAGGGTAGCGGGGATTTACAATGAGCAGTTCTTC. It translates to CASRVAGIYNEQFF.

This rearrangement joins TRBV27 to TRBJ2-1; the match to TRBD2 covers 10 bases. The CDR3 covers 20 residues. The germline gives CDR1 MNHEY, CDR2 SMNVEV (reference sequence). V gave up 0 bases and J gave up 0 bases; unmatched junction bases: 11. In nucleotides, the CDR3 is TGTGCCAGCAGTTTATCAGGCCTAGCGGGGGTCGTCAGCTCCTACAATGAGCAGTTCTTC. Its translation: CASSLSGLAGVVSSYNEQFF.

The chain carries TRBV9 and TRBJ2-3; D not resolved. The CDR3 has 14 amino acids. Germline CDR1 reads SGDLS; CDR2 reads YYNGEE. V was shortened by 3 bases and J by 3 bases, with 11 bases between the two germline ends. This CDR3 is CASSALDRTDTQYF. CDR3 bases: TGTGCCAGCAGCGCACTGGACCGGACAGATACGCAGTATTTT.

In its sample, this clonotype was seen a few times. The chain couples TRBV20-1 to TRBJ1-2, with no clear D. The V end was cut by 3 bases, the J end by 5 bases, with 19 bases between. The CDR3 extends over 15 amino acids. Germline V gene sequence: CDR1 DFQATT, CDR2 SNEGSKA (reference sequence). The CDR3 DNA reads TGCAGTGCTAGGACAAACGGGCAGGTTCCTTATGGCTACACCTTC. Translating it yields CSARTNGQVPYGYTF.

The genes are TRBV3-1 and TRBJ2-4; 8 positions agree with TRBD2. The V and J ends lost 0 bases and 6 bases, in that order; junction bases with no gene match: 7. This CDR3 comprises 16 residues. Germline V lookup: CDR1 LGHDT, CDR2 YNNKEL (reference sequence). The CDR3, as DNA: TGTGCCAGCAGCCAAGACCGACTAGCGTGGATAAACATTCAGTACTTC. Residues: CASSQDRLAWINIQYF.

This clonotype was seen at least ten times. CDR3 bases: TGTGCCAGCAGTTATCAGGGCGGTGGGCAAGAGACCCAGTACTTC. Its translation is CASSYQGGGQETQYF. The chain couples TRBV28 to TRBJ2-5, with D perhaps TRBD1 (5 bases). The CDR3 consists of 15 residues. The germline gives CDR1 MDHEN, CDR2 SYDVKM. V shed 4 bases and J shed 2 bases, with 14 bases lying between them.

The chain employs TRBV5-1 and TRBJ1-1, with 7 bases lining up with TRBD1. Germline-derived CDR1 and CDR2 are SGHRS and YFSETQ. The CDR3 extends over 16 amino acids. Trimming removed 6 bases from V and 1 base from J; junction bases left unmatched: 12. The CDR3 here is CASKGASGTENTEAFF. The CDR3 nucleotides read TGCGCCAGCAAGGGGGCCTCCGGGACGGAGAACACTGAAGCTTTCTTT.

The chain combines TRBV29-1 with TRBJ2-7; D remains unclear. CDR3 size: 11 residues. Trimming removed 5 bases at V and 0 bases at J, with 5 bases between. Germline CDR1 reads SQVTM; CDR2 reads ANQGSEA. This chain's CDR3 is CSVLRSYEQYF. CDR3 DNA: TGCAGCGTTCTCCGCTCCTACGAGCAGTACTTC.

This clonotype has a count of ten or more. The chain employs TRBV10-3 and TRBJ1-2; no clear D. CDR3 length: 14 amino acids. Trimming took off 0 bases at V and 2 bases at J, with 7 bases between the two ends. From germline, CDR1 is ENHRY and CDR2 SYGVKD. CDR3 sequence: CAISESNRNYGYTF. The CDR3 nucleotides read TGTGCCATCAGTGAGTCGAACAGAAACTATGGCTACACCTTC.

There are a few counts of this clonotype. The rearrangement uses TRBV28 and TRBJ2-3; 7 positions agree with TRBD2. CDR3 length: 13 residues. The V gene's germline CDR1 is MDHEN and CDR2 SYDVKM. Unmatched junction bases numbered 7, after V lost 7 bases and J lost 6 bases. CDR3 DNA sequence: TGTGCCAGCACCTCCTTCGGGGGGGATACGCAGTATTTT. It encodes CASTSFGGDTQYF. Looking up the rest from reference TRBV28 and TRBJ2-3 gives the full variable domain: DVKVTQSSRYLVKRTGEKVFLECVQDMDHENMFWYRQDPGLGLRLIYFSYDVKMKEKGDIPEGYSVSREKKERFSLILESASTNQTSMYLCASTSFGGDTQYFGPGTRLTVL.

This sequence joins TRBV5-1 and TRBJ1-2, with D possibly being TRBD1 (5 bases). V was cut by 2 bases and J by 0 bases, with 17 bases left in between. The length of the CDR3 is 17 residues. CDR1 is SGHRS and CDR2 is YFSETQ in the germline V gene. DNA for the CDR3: TGCGCCAGCAGCTTTGGTTCAGGGTCCCCAGCTAACTATGGCTACACCTTC. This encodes CASSFGSGSPANYGYTF.

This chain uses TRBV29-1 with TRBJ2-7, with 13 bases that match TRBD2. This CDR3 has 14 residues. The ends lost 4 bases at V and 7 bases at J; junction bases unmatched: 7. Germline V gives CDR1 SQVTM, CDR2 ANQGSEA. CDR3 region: CSVVKGLAGAEQYF. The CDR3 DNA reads TGCAGCGTTGTCAAAGGACTAGCGGGAGCTGAGCAGTACTTC.

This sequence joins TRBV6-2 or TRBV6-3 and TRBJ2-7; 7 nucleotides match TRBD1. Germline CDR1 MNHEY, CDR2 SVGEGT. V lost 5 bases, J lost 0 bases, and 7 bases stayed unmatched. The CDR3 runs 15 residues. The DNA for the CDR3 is TGTGCCAGCAGTCTCCGGGACAGCTCCTCCTACGAGCAGTACTTC. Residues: CASSLRDSSSYEQYF.

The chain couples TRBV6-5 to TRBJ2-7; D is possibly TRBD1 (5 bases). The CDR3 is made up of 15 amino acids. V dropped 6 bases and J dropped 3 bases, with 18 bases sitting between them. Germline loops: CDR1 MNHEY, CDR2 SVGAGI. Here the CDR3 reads CASSEYRYLSYEQYF. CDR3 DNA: TGTGCCAGCAGCGAGTACAGGTACCTCAGCTACGAGCAGTACTTC.

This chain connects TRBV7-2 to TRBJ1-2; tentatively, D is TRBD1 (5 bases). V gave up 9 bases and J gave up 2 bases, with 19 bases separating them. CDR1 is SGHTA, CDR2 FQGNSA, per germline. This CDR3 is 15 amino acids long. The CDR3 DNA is TGTGCCAGGCAAAACCCAGGGTTTCCGAACTATGGCTACACCTTC. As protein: CARQNPGFPNYGYTF.

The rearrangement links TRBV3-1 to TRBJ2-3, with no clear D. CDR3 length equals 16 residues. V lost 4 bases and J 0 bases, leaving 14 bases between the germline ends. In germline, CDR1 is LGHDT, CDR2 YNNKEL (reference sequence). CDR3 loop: CASSRRASSSTDTQYF. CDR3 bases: TGTGCCAGCAGCCGTCGAGCCAGTTCTAGCACAGATACGCAGTATTTT.

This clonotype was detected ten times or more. CDR3 amino acids: CASRDGPYNEQFF. The CDR3 region has the DNA TGTGCCAGCAGGGACGGACCCTACAATGAGCAGTTCTTC. This chain uses TRBV4-2 with TRBJ2-1; D is uncertain. The CDR3 runs to 13 residues. Trimming stripped 6 bases from V and 2 bases from J, with 8 bases between. Germline V gene sequence: CDR1 LGHNA, CDR2 YNFKEQ.

The CDR3 DNA reads TGTGCCAGCAGCCAAGGAGACAGGTTCACCTACAATGAGCAGTTCTTC. Translated: CASSQGDRFTYNEQFF. This sequence joins TRBV14 and TRBJ2-1, with a possible D match to TRBD1 (6 bases). The germline V gene has CDR1 SGHDN and CDR2 FVKESK. Between the trimmed V and J ends, which lost 1 base and 2 bases, there was a span of 12 bases. The CDR3 is made up of 16 amino acids.

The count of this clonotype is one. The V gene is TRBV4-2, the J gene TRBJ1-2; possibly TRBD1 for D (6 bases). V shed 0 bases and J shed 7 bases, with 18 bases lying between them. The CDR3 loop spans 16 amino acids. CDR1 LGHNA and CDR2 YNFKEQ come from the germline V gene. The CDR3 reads CASSQDYSQGSGGYTF. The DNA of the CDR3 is TGTGCCAGCAGCCAAGATTATAGCCAGGGGAGCGGTGGCTACACCTTC.

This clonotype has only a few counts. The CDR3 nucleotides read TGTGCCAGCAGTTTATGGGGGGGCGTAATACGGGGCACAGATACGCAGTATTTT. It is translated as CASSLWGGVIRGTDTQYF. The chain couples TRBV27 to TRBJ2-3, with D maybe TRBD2 (7 bases). The V end lost 1 base, the J end lost 1 base, and 18 bases lay between the germline ends. Germline CDR1 reads MNHEY; CDR2 reads SMNVEV (reference sequence). The CDR3 runs to 18 residues.

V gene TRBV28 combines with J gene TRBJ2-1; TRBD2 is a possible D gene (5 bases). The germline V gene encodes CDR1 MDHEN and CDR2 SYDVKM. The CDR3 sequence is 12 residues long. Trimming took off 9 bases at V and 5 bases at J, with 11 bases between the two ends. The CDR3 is CASLDGNNEQFF. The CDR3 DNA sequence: TGTGCCAGTCTTGACGGGAACAATGAGCAGTTCTTC.